These 16 T cell receptor beta chains were sequenced from one sample in a study of blood T cell repertoires in COVID-19. Libraries were prepared by immunoSEQ multiplex PCR; TCRdb keeps only in-frame clonotypes and omits some of them. This sample yields a few hundred thousand clones, of which 85% to 90% are seen a single time; about 1.7% belongs to the top ten. Material for sequencing was peripheral blood. The receptors stem from a young woman with COVID-19, enrolled during active disease.

The chain uses TRBV28 and TRBJ2-5; D may be TRBD1 (6 bases). V gave up 2 bases and J gave up 2 bases, with 9 bases separating them. CDR1 is MDHEN and CDR2 is SYDVKM in the germline V gene. The CDR3 extends over 14 amino acids. The CDR3 spells CASSLGQTQETQYF. DNA for the CDR3: TGTGCCAGCAGTTTAGGACAGACTCAAGAGACCCAGTACTTC.

The J gene is TRBJ1-1, the V gene TRBV6-2 or TRBV6-3; D is undetermined. Deletions cut 6 bases from V and 2 bases from J, with 28 bases between. Germline CDR1 reads MNHEY; CDR2 reads SVGEGT. CDR3 length: 19 residues. The CDR3 sequence: CASSPRRRNPPTKNTEAFF. DNA for the CDR3: TGTGCCAGCAGCCCCAGGAGGAGGAATCCTCCAACCAAAAACACTGAAGCTTTCTTT.

This clone was detected once. The chain couples TRBV27 to TRBJ1-6, with 8 bases identical to TRBD1. V dropped 5 bases and J dropped 0; count of bases not matched to a gene: 6. Germline V gene sequence: CDR1 MNHEY, CDR2 SMNVEV (reference sequence). The CDR3 totals 17 residues. This chain's CDR3 is CASSRRDRSSYNSPLHF. In nucleotides, the CDR3 is TGTGCCAGCAGTCGTCGGGACAGGAGCTCCTATAATTCACCCCTCCACTTT.

The V call is TRBV2, the J call TRBJ2-4; D might be TRBD1 (5 bases). The CDR3 has 14 residues. V was cut by 2 bases and J by 6 bases, with 11 bases left in between. Germline loops: CDR1 SNHLY, CDR2 FYNNEI. CDR3 sequence reads: CASSEFSQGNIQYF. The CDR3 DNA reads as TGTGCCAGCAGTGAATTTAGCCAGGGAAACATTCAGTACTTC.

This chain links TRBV7-9 with TRBJ2-1; 14 bases map to TRBD2. The junction had 7 bases not matched to a gene; V was cut back by 2 bases and J by 7 bases. From germline, CDR1 is SEHNR and CDR2 FQNEAQ (reference sequence). The CDR3 runs to 17 residues. The DNA for the CDR3 is TGTGCCAGCAGCTTAAAGGGACTAGCGGGGGAGAAGAATGAGCAGTTCTTC. It codes for CASSLKGLAGEKNEQFF.

The chain combines TRBV7-2 with TRBJ2-5, with D possibly matching TRBD1 (5 bases). V gave up 5 bases and J gave up 9 bases, with 19 bases separating them. Germline V gene data show CDR1 as SGHTA and CDR2 as FQGNSA. This CDR3 region has 14 residues. CDR3 amino acids: CASSPRVLTPPQYF. CDR3 bases: TGTGCCAGCAGCCCCAGGGTGCTTACCCCCCCCCAGTACTTC.

The genes are TRBV7-3 and TRBJ2-1, with 8 bases matching TRBD2. CDR1 is SGHTA, CDR2 FQGTGA, per germline. This CDR3 comprises 15 residues. V lost 5 bases to trimming and J lost 8 bases; unmatched junction nucleotides: 11. The CDR3 loop is CASSPIGGGLDEQFF. The CDR3 region has the DNA TGTGCCAGCAGCCCCATCGGGGGGGGCCTCGATGAGCAGTTCTTC.

This clone was detected once. This sequence joins TRBV5-3 and TRBJ2-7; D not certain. TRBV5-3 is annotated as an ORF whose role is uncertain. The CDR3 consists of 12 residues. V lost 8 bases and J lost 4, with 13 bases in between. DNA of the CDR3: TGTGCCAGCTCGTGGCTCCCGTACGAGCAGTACTTC. As protein: CASSWLPYEQYF.

This sequence joins TRBV7-2 and TRBJ1-6, with 7 bases fitting TRBD1. With V trimmed by 3 bases and J by 12 bases, 11 bases remained unmatched. Germline V gene lookup returns CDR1 SGHTA and CDR2 FQGNSA. The CDR3 is 15 amino acids. The CDR3 loop reads CASSFHPLDREPLHF. In nucleotides, the CDR3 is TGTGCCAGCAGCTTCCACCCCTTAGACAGGGAACCCCTCCACTTT.

This sequence joins TRBV4-3 and TRBJ2-1; TRBD1 matches at 10 bases. The CDR3 sequence is 16 residues long. With V trimmed by 0 bases and J by 15 bases, 14 bases remained unmatched. Per germline, CDR1 LGHNA and CDR2 YSLEER. CDR3 coding DNA: TGCGCCAGCAGCCAAGAAACCGGGACAGGGGCTTACGAGGGGTTCTTC. As protein: CASSQETGTGAYEGFF.

The V gene is TRBV29-1, the J gene TRBJ1-4, with 7 positions matching TRBD1. V lost 6 bases, J lost 6 bases, and 7 bases stayed unmatched. The germline gives CDR1 SQVTM, CDR2 ANQGSEA. The length of the CDR3 is 13 residues. Written as DNA, the CDR3 is TGCAGCGTGAGGACAGGTATCGATGAAAAACTGTTTTTT. Its protein is CSVRTGIDEKLFF. Filled out from reference TRBV29-1 and TRBJ1-4, the complete variable domain reads SAVISQKPSRDICQRGTSLTIQCQVDSQVTMMFWYRQQPGQSLTLIATANQGSEATYESGFVIDKFPISRPNLTFSTLTVSNMSPEDSSIYLCSVRTGIDEKLFFGSGTQLSVL.

This clone was detected many times. The chain is built from TRBV4-1 and TRBJ1-2, with D unclear. The germline V and J ends were trimmed by 4 bases and 12 bases, with 18 bases remaining between them. The CDR3 loop spans 13 amino acids. Germline assignment: CDR1 MGHRA and CDR2 YSYEKL. CDR3 coding DNA: TGCGCCAGCAGCCCCGGACCCCGGGGTCCCCACACCTTC. It codes for CASSPGPRGPHTF.

In nucleotides, the CDR3 is TGTGCCAGCAGAGACGACACATCAGCCAATTCACCCCTCCACTTT. This translates into CASRDDTSANSPLHF. This chain links TRBV2 with TRBJ1-6, with no clear D. The CDR3 totals 15 residues. CDR1 is SNHLY, CDR2 FYNNEI, per germline. V was cut by 6 bases and J by 7 bases, with 16 bases left in between.

The chain has TRBV7-9 and TRBJ2-1; 12 bases fit TRBD2. The CDR3 length is 14 residues. The germline V gene encodes CDR1 SEHNR and CDR2 FQNEAQ (reference sequence). The J segment lost 8 bases and the V segment lost 6 bases, leaving 5 bases of the junction unmatched. CDR3 nucleotides: TGTGCCAGCAGGCGGAGGACTAGCGGGGATGAGCAGTTCTTC. The encoded protein is CASRRRTSGDEQFF.

The CDR3 bases are TGTGCCAGCAGCTTGTTAGCGGGGACCGGGGAGCTGTTTTTT. As protein: CASSLLAGTGELFF. The J gene is TRBJ2-2, the V gene TRBV5-4, with 8 bases that match TRBD2. J was trimmed by 5 bases and V by 1 base; bases with no gene match: 1. The V gene's germline CDR1 is SGHNT and CDR2 YYREEE (reference sequence). This CDR3 region has 14 residues. The full variable domain, in which reference TRBV5-4 and TRBJ2-2 provide the parts outside the CDR3, is ETGVTQSPTHLIKTRGQQVTLRCSSQSGHNTVSWYQQALGQGPQFIFQYYREEENGRGNFPPRFSGLQFPNYSSELNVNALELDDSALYLCASSLLAGTGELFFGEGSRLTVL.

This chain joins TRBV4-2 and TRBJ2-5; no firm D call. Trimming took off 1 base at V and 3 bases at J, with 6 bases between the two ends. CDR3 size: 13 residues. From germline, CDR1 is LGHNA and CDR2 YNFKEQ. CDR3 nucleotides: TGTGCCAGCAGCCAAGGGCTTGAAGAGACCCAGTACTTC. Translating it yields CASSQGLEETQYF.